The subject of this entry is one TCR beta chain. The target antigen is unknown. The record originates from a study of CD4 T cells in relation to SARS-CoV-2 and coronaviruses. V lost 6 bases to trimming and J lost 3 bases, with 24 bases between them. Germline loops: CDR1 SGHDT, CDR2 YYEEEE. The CDR3 spans 17 residues. Before the COVID-19 pandemic, during about 2011-2019, CD4+ T cells were taken from unexposed donors. The cells were cultured for under twelve days before CD4+ T cells were isolated. Libraries were prepared by immunoSEQ multiplex PCR; TCRdb keeps only in-frame clonotypes and omits some of them. The sample holds 16,000 or so clones, approximately 80% seen once.

The V and J genes are TRBV5-6 and TRBJ1-2; possibly TRBD1 for D (5 bases). The source is a human donor in good health. Sequencing was performed on CD4+ T cells from PBMCs, cultured in vitro. The CDR3 loop reads CASTVLTLAGGDYGYTF. DNA of the CDR3: TGTGCCAGCACCGTCCTAACCCTGGCCGGGGGGGACTATGGCTACACCTTC.